This T cell receptor beta chain was profiled in a study of cytomegalovirus exposure and HLA in healthy donors (dated by TCRdb to the late 2010s). Broadly, across the study: According to an earlier analysis of 587 of the donors, about 179 million T cells yielded roughly 110 million unique TCR beta sequences and approximately 300 Gb of sequence data. To decide whether each TCR beta V gene segment behaved as functional or pseudogenic, an earlier analysis of some 600 of the donors relied on high-throughput TCR beta sequencing. High-throughput TCR immunosequencing, statistical association of individual TCRs with disease status, and machine learning were combined to predict cytomegalovirus infection status. A later analysis re-analyzed previously published TCR beta repertoires from 666 donors and added high-resolution HLA genotyping to study TCR occurrence patterns. On average, about 200,000 unique TCR beta nucleotide sequences were sequenced per donor among some 420 genotyped donors of the cohort, with roughly 18% of those sequences being non-productive. The study was designed to test whether signatures of past pathogen exposure could be identified by cataloging public T cell receptors. Of the approximately 400 genotyped donors, 81% were placed in the genetic ancestry cluster associated with self-reported Caucasian donors. Along with the approximately 620-subject first cohort, a separate validation cohort of approximately 110 different subjects was used. Approximately 300 gigabases of sequencing data and tens of millions of unique TCR sequences were included in an early release covering 500 to 750 HLA-typed donors. All discovery cohort repertoires had been generated using a single sequencing platform. The study profiled the T cell repertoires of fewer than 850 subjects by immunosequencing and related them to cytomegalovirus serostatus. The number of donors typed differed by locus, with roughly 620-640 for A, B, C, DRB1 and DQB1, around 520 for DQA1, about 610 for DPA1, and roughly 450 for DPB1. Several DR-DQ haplotypes were treated as single units for association and clustering because of strong linkage in the cohort. HLA typing included class I and class II loci at four-digit resolution. In the later analysis, no new phenotypic data were used to find candidate immune exposures; instead, reliance was placed on TCR beta sequences and their occurrence across donors. A later genetic analysis used genome-wide SNP genotypes for about 65% of the roughly 670 donors, treating that subset as a discovery cohort. Donor age, sex, ethnicity and CMV serostatus were collected together with the repertoire data. The research as a whole found: Approximately 18 rarely observed V segments, including chromosome 9 orphons, were excluded from the earlier analysis of some 590 of the donors because counts were too low. Roughly uniform sequencing depth across donors was assumed in presence/absence analyses, although this assumption may not hold. HLA typing was unavailable for some donors at each locus, so association tests used only the typed subset. Compared with the 666-donor mean, donors in an Asian-associated ancestry cluster had fewer N-insertions in productive TCRs, according to a later genetic analysis. At a false discovery rate of 0.05, a later analysis linked under 20,000 TCR beta sequences to specific HLA alleles. In a later analysis, HLA-associated TCR beta chains showed more clonal expansion and lower generation probabilities than non-associated chains that were equally common. In both the original and validation cohorts, the classifier was reported to diagnose cytomegalovirus status with high specificity and sensitivity. The authors suggested that the approach could potentially be extended to other disease states and immunological phenotypes. Most CMV-associated TCR beta chains appeared to be HLA-restricted in a later analysis, and the HLA associations seemed to be driven largely by CMV exposure. Because the 87-base-pair reads could not distinguish some IMGT-functional V segments, including TRBV6-2 and TRBV6-3, those segments were excluded. Broadly in line with IMGT annotations, most TCR beta V segments showed up in productive rearrangements about 87% or about 30% of the time in an earlier analysis of around 550 of the donors. A few of the identified cytomegalovirus-associated TCR beta chains were confirmed in vitro to be specific for cytomegalovirus antigens. Most TCR sequences were seen in very few donors, while some public TCRs were found in many individuals. In a later analysis, the rate of TCR association differed among HLA loci, with DRB1 alleles having the most associated TCRs and HLA-C alleles having the fewest. Linkage disequilibrium might explain the correlated functional status among segregating V segments, but an unknown experimental factor could not be excluded. Immune exposure information for the cohort was limited to CMV serostatus. The sequencing pipeline was judged likely to have produced a cluster of highly shared sequence variants as a technical artifact. A total of around 150 TCR beta chains were listed by the study as associated with cytomegalovirus. When HLA alleles, especially DR and DQ, strongly co-occurred, TCR associations were difficult to assign to individual alleles. In this cohort, only TCR beta chains were sequenced, and detectable features were limited by the absence of alpha or paired-chain data. A further reported finding was that TCR beta sequences accurately predicted the HLA-A and HLA-B alleles for most subjects in the first cohort. According to a later analysis, parvovirus B19, influenza, CMV and Epstein-Barr virus appeared linked to several top co-occurrence clusters. A later genetic analysis associated a missense DCLRE1C variant with V-gene and J-gene trimming of TCR beta chains, and an independent cohort replicated the association.

The germline V gene gives CDR1 as MGHRA and CDR2 as YSYEKL. V is pared back by 0 bases and J by 0 bases, with 15 bases lying between the germline termini. The CDR3, from cysteine to phenylalanine, totals 19 residues. The only DNA kept is the CDR3, 57 bases in frame from the first base. The receptor library was made with the immunoSEQ multiplex PCR assay. The multiplex PCR relied on a mix of 60 forward primers for TCR Vbeta segments and 13 reverse primers for TCR Jbeta segments. A multiplex PCR assay on genomic DNA amplified the CDR3 region of rearranged TCR beta genes. The amplified TCR beta libraries were sequenced on the Illumina HiSeq System as 87-base-pair reads. The study's own analysis went as follows. Across the roughly 640 repertoires, a later analysis counted 75 million to 90 million unique TCR beta chains, 9.5 million to 13 million of which were shared by at least two donors. To remove PCR and sequencing errors, raw reads were error-corrected and collapsed into unique sequences using a nearest-neighbor algorithm that merged closely related sequences. CDR3 sequences were aligned to IMGT reference sequences to assign V, D and J gene segments. For a sequence to be retained, a match of at least six nucleotides to both a V gene segment and a J gene segment was required. A rearrangement counted as productive if the CDR3 had no stop codons and remained in frame with V and J, and every other rearrangement counted as non-productive. CDR3 was defined by IMGT convention, running from the second conserved V-encoded cysteine to the conserved J-encoded phenylalanine. The earlier analysis of some 580 of the donors excluded any sequence lacking an unambiguous match to a single V gene segment. An earlier analysis of 500 to 600 of the donors classified V segments as functional when productive rearrangements were above 56.7% and as segregating when the standard deviation between donors was above 5%. To diagnose cytomegalovirus status from the catalog of TCR beta chain sequences, a statistical classification framework was built. In a later analysis, V and J genes were assigned by comparing TCR nucleotide sequences against IMGT/GENE-DB human TR gene sequences. The TCRdist pipeline was used in a later analysis to assign CDR3 sequences and most-parsimonious VDJ recombination scenarios. A later analysis defined each TCR beta chain by its CDR3 amino acid sequence plus V-gene family, and excluded reads lacking a unique V-gene family. To address suspected cross-contamination and a sequencing artifact, a later analysis removed over 500 highly shared, low-generation-probability nucleotide sequences. In a later analysis, a clonal expansion index for each public chain was calculated from normalized within-repertoire ranks of inferred template counts. In a later analysis, generation probabilities were computed using a VDJ recombination model fitted to out-of-frame rearrangements, and the results were checked against IGoR. In a later analysis, hypergeometric tests were used to score TCR-TCR, TCR-HLA and TCR-CMV co-occurrence, with a repertoire-size bias correction applied to TCR pairs. False discovery rates were estimated in a later analysis by permuting HLA or CMV assignments 20 times. A later analysis grouped co-occurring TCRs with DBSCAN, adding TCRdist sequence similarity when clustering within HLA-allele-positive subsets. Repertoires with fewer than 30,000 or more than 120,000 public chains were left out of co-occurrence clustering, as were four to six repertoires with anomalous nucleotide sharing. The immuneACCESS repertoire file appears here via TCRdb, limited to in-frame rearrangements. These files lack a portion of the clones; in checked studies, under half of the deficit traces to unresolved V genes, and the cause of the others is not known. V and J calls and clone size are those listed in that table; D and trimming were worked out from the DNA. The sample table lists roughly 240,000 clones, about 85% of them with a count of one. About 0.25% of the sample is held by the ten biggest clonotypes.

The cohort comprised some 680 healthy bone marrow donors. Cohort members were all nominally healthy when sampled, although unrecorded immune exposures were likely present. The donor was CMV seronegative and was included in the group of hundreds of seronegative cohort members. A peripheral blood sample was collected from each donor, and TCR beta sequencing was performed on peripheral blood mononuclear cells. Genomic DNA extraction from the blood cell samples was performed with the Qiagen DNeasy Blood Extraction Kit. Of note for this clone: Its antigen remains unidentified. No quality values exist for individual bases; no much larger clone is one base distant.

This sequence was found in a girl aged 2 to 9 in good health and CMV-seronegative. Sequences were obtained from PBMCs. In this chain, TRBV4-1 is recombined with TRBJ2-6; 6 matching bases give a weak D call of TRBD1. CDR3 reads: CASSQESWGTISGANVLTF. The bases read TGCGCCAGCAGCCAAGAATCATGGGGGACAATCTCTGGGGCCAACGTCCTGACTTTC.